The present T cell receptor beta chain was sequenced within a study of read filtering for tumor transcriptome and immune sequencing. Study at large: By R-ISS, stages I, II and III held approximately 8, 16 and 7 patients. Whole-transcriptome libraries were prepared after DNase treatment. IR-seq gave about 4.05 to 11 million TCR reads per sample; RNA-seq gave about 80 to 1,400.

The ends were cut back, 5 bases at V and 4 bases at J, with 17 bases in the middle. CDR1 is LNHDA and CDR2 is SQIVND in the germline V gene (reference sequence). The CDR3 runs to 15 residues. From about 400 ng of RNA, a library with molecular barcoded alpha/delta and beta/gamma adaptors was made. In TCRdb, the reads were re-called with MiXCR into one record per CDR3 protein. The sample carries about 39,000 distinct CDR3 sequences, approximately 14% recorded once. J is TRBJ2-5 and V is TRBV19; D is possibly TRBD2 (5 bases). Sequenced material: a population of CD138-negative cells sorted from bone marrow. This TCR derives from a donor aged 40 or over with multiple myeloma. Here the CDR3 DNA reads TGTGCCAGTAGTCCCGAACTAGGTGTGATAGAGACCCAGTACTTC. Encoded protein: CASSPELGVIETQYF.